The clone carrying this TCR beta chain was seen a single time. The source of the sample is a study of blood T cell repertoires in COVID-19. About the study: The United States, Italy and Spain were the sources of the acute and convalescent COVID-19 samples. From T cells, B-cell-depleted T cells, or PBMCs came the material, which was cDNA or gDNA.

Among Cohort 3 donors, those recovered had two negative PCRs, clearance, or symptom resolution. Germline V gene lookup returns CDR1 SGHRS and CDR2 YFSETQ. V was trimmed by 4 bases and J by 6 bases, leaving 13 bases between them. This CDR3 comprises 13 residues. As originally analysed: Reference gene primer amplification in the assay estimated nucleated cell counts. Measured with immunoSEQ multiplex PCR; TCRdb has only the in-frame clones, and not every one. V and J calls and clone size are given by that table; D and trimming were obtained from the DNA. The sample has about 170,000 clones; 84% are singletons.

V usage is TRBV5-1 and J usage is TRBJ1-1, with D maybe TRBD1 (6 bases). Sequencing was carried out using PBMCs or T cells enriched from blood (not recorded which). This receptor was taken from a man between 50 and 59 years old who had recovered from COVID-19. The CDR3 nucleotides read TGCGCCAGCAGCAAGAACAGGGTTGCTGAAGCTTTCTTT. Protein sequence: CASSKNRVAEAFF.